Given below is one T cell receptor (beta chain) in context. V was shortened by 1 base and J by 0 bases, with 12 bases between the two germline ends. CDR3 size: 17 residues. CDR1 and CDR2 (germline): SGHTA, FQGTGA. The sample is drawn from a study of blood T cell repertoires in COVID-19. The wider study: Sample material is recorded as cDNA or gDNA derived from T cells, B-cell-depleted T cells, or PBMCs.

Per the original data handling: The authors estimated nucleated cell counts from reference gene primer amplification. The protocol was immunoSEQ multiplex PCR, while the TCRdb copy is restricted to in-frame clones and leaves out a portion. V, J and clone size derive from that table, while D and trimming were established from the DNA sequence. This table has about 130,000 clones, 87% appearing once. The chain carries TRBV7-3 and TRBJ2-2; D possibly corresponds to TRBD1 (6 bases). The specimen was peripheral blood. This clonotype was sampled from a man in his fifties or sixties with active COVID-19. As DNA, the CDR3 is TGTGCCAGCAGCTTAAAGGCTGGACAGACGAACACCGGGGAGCTGTTTTTT. It translates to CASSLKAGQTNTGELFF.